This T cell receptor (beta chain) was retrieved from a study of post-analysis software for immune sequencing data. Study results and limitations: Patients used roughly five TRBV segments, including TRBV5-6, TRBV5-1 and TRBV20-1, more often than controls. Multiple sclerosis patients showed significantly lower normalized Chao1 diversity than controls did.

Turning to this clonotype: The antigen is unknown.

The TCR beta cDNA libraries carried unique molecular identifiers. From the PCR reads, TCRdb called clonotypes with MiXCR, one entry per CDR3 protein. The sample carries roughly 800,000 distinct CDR3 sequences, about 32% recorded once. Germline values: CDR1 ENHRY, CDR2 SYGVKD. The junction had 9 bases not matched to a gene; V was cut back by 3 bases and J by 5 bases. CDR3 length: 15 amino acids. The chain is built from TRBV10-3 and TRBJ2-7; TRBD1 matches at 8 bases. The source of this sequence is a girl aged 5-17 years with multiple sclerosis. Sequenced: blood. The CDR3 nucleotides read TGTGCCATCAGTGACCCCGGGACAGGACAGGACGAGCAGTACTTC. Residues: CAISDPGTGQDEQYF.